These 32 T cell receptor beta chains came from one sample sequenced in a study of response to subunit inactivated influenza vaccine. Each CDR3 protein gets one entry after TCRdb re-called the RT-PCR reads with MiXCR. The sample lists 500,000 to 600,000 distinct CDR3 sequences; around 15% were seen once. The sequencing here drew on PBMCs from blood, taken about 13 days after vaccination. These receptors all come from a man aged 50 to 59 who received an inactivated influenza vaccine.

The genes are TRBV9 and TRBJ2-3; a possible D gene is TRBD2 (5 bases). CDR1 is SGDLS and CDR2 is YYNGEE in the germline V gene. The CDR3 consists of 14 residues. V was trimmed by 0 bases and J by 6 bases, leaving 11 bases between them. CDR3 sequence: CASSVGGLLDTQYF. As DNA, the CDR3 is TGTGCCAGCAGCGTAGGAGGGCTTCTGGATACGCAGTATTTT.

The V gene is TRBV6-2 or TRBV6-3, the J gene TRBJ1-2; D is uncertain. This CDR3 has 12 amino acids. The V and J ends lost 6 bases and 6 bases respectively, with 11 bases between them. The germline V gene encodes CDR1 MNHEY and CDR2 SVGEGT. Here the CDR3 reads CASRGNNHGYTF. In DNA form, the CDR3 reads TGTGCCAGCAGGGGCAACAACCATGGCTACACCTTC.

The chain uses TRBV4-2 and TRBJ2-3; TRBD2 agrees at 11 bases. CDR1 and CDR2 (germline): LGHNA, YNFKEQ. The length of the CDR3 is 18 residues. Trimming took 1 base from V and 0 from J; bases not matched to a gene: 6. The CDR3: CASSQGLAGSPSTDTQYF. The CDR3 nucleotides are TGTGCCAGCAGCCAAGGACTAGCGGGGTCTCCTAGCACAGATACGCAGTATTTT.

This clonotype was found a few times. The rearrangement uses TRBV12-3 or TRBV12-4 and TRBJ2-2; 7 bases map to TRBD2. This CDR3 spans 16 amino acids. Trimming took 5 bases from V and 0 from J; bases not matched to a gene: 6. CDR3 nucleotide sequence: TGTGCCAGCAGTGGGGAGGGACTTACGAACACCGGGGAGCTGTTTTTT. This translates into CASSGEGLTNTGELFF.

This clonotype was counted between two and nine times. The V gene is TRBV9, the J gene TRBJ2-3; a possible D gene is TRBD1 (6 bases). This CDR3 is 15 amino acids long. Germline CDR1 and CDR2: SGDLS and YYNGEE. V lost 3 bases and J 3 bases, leaving 14 bases between the germline ends. CDR3 loop: CASSGGQLFTDTQYF. The CDR3 coding sequence is TGTGCCAGCAGCGGGGGGCAGCTCTTTACAGATACGCAGTATTTT.

The chain joins TRBV24-1 to TRBJ2-3; TRBD1 agrees at 7 bases. Germline CDR1 is KGHDR and CDR2 is SFDVKD. The CDR3 totals 15 residues. V was clipped by 3 bases and J by 8 bases; unmatched bases: 10. CDR3 region: CATSDRQGLISTQYF. CDR3 DNA: TGTGCCACCAGTGATAGACAGGGTCTCATCAGTACGCAGTATTTT.

This clonotype was observed a few times. The V and J genes are TRBV5-5 and TRBJ2-2; 9 nucleotides line up with TRBD1. V shed 3 bases and J 6 bases; nucleotides not matched to a gene: 6. The length of the CDR3 is 15 residues. The germline gives CDR1 SGHKS, CDR2 YYEKEE (reference sequence). CDR3 amino acids: CASSSPGQGAGELFF. Written as DNA, the CDR3 is TGTGCCAGCAGCTCTCCGGGACAGGGAGCCGGGGAGCTGTTTTTT.

The J gene is TRBJ1-6, the V gene TRBV7-9, with D perhaps matching TRBD1 (5 bases). This CDR3 has 13 residues. V shed 8 bases and J shed 3 bases, with 8 bases lying between them. In germline, CDR1 is SEHNR, CDR2 FQNEAQ (reference sequence). The CDR3 DNA reads TGTGCCAGCTCCAGGGTCTATAATTCACCCCTCCACTTT. Translated: CASSRVYNSPLHF.

This clonotype was counted a few times. V is TRBV19 and J is TRBJ2-1; 11 bases align to TRBD1. CDR3 length: 16 amino acids. CDR1 and CDR2 (germline): LNHDA, SQIVND (reference sequence). Germline trimming cut 4 bases from V and 3 bases from J; bases unmatched to any gene: 5. The CDR3 DNA reads TGTGCCAGTAGTACCGTGGACAGGGGGCTCTACAATGAGCAGTTCTTC. This gives the protein CASSTVDRGLYNEQFF.

This clonotype appeared a single time. The V and J genes are TRBV2 and TRBJ2-5; 9 nucleotides align to TRBD2. Germline values: CDR1 SNHLY, CDR2 FYNNEI. Germline trimming cut 4 bases from V and 1 base from J; bases unmatched to any gene: 7. This CDR3 has 16 amino acids. The CDR3 DNA sequence: TGTGCCAGCAGTGTCGGTCTAGCGGGGACCCAAGAGACCCAGTACTTC. Its protein product is CASSVGLAGTQETQYF.

The V call is TRBV7-9, the J call TRBJ1-5; D possibly corresponds to TRBD1 (5 bases). This CDR3 is built from 14 residues. The V end lost 6 bases, the J end lost 3 bases, and 12 bases lay between the germline ends. Germline CDR1 is SEHNR and CDR2 is FQNEAQ (reference sequence). The CDR3 is CASSFEGYNQPQHF. For the CDR3, the DNA is TGTGCCAGCAGTTTCGAGGGGTACAATCAGCCCCAGCATTTT.

The chain recombines TRBV28 with TRBJ2-5, with 8 bases fitting TRBD1. The length of the CDR3 is 18 residues. Germline assignment: CDR1 MDHEN and CDR2 SYDVKM. V lost 3 bases, J lost 7 bases, and 19 bases stayed unmatched. This chain's CDR3 is CASSFIASDIGQGRTQYF. CDR3 in DNA: TGTGCCAGCAGTTTTATTGCTTCGGATATTGGACAGGGACGGACCCAGTACTTC.

This clonotype was seen many times. The chain has TRBV7-9 and TRBJ2-7; D gene ambiguous. Germline V gene lookup returns CDR1 SEHNR and CDR2 FQNEAQ (reference sequence). This CDR3 spans 12 amino acids. V was pared by 2 bases and J by 2 bases, with 4 bases between. The DNA of the CDR3 is TGTGCCAGCAGCTTAATGGCCTACGAGCAGTACTTC. Residues: CASSLMAYEQYF.

Only one count was recorded for this clonotype. As DNA, the CDR3 is TGTGCCACCAGCAGGCGTCTCACTAGTTTTGGAACAGATACGCAGTATTTT. Translated, it gives CATSRRLTSFGTDTQYF. This rearrangement joins TRBV15 to TRBJ2-3; tentatively, D is TRBD2 (5 bases). The V and J ends lost 3 bases and 3 bases respectively, with 19 bases between them. This CDR3 contains 17 residues. Germline CDR1 LNHNV, CDR2 YYDKDF (reference sequence).

This clonotype turned up a few times. The chain carries TRBV7-6 and TRBJ2-2, with 8 bases matching TRBD2. Germline CDR1 reads SGHVS; CDR2 reads FNYEAQ. V shed 1 base and J 4 bases; nucleotides not matched to a gene: 8. The CDR3 sequence is 17 residues long. The CDR3 DNA reads as TGTGCCAGCAGCTTAGGGAGGACTAGCTCCTCCACCGGGGAGCTGTTTTTT. Its translation is CASSLGRTSSSTGELFF.

This clonotype occurred many times. This chain uses TRBV29-1 with TRBJ2-7; D possibly corresponds to TRBD2 (6 bases). The germline gives CDR1 SQVTM, CDR2 ANQGSEA. With 5 bases removed from V and 4 bases from J, the gap between germline ends came to 15 bases. CDR3 length equals 13 residues. CDR3 in DNA: TGCAGCGTTCGTGAGGGAGGCGCTTACGAGCAGTACTTC. It yields the protein CSVREGGAYEQYF.

This chain connects TRBV13 to TRBJ2-3; tentatively, D is TRBD2 (5 bases). Germline CDR1 and CDR2: PRHDT and FYEKMQ (reference sequence). The CDR3 is 14 amino acids. The V and J ends lost 5 bases and 0 bases respectively, with 9 bases between them. The CDR3 loop reads CASSQPGSTDTQYF. CDR3 nucleotides: TGTGCCAGCAGCCAGCCGGGAAGCACAGATACGCAGTATTTT. Full variable domain (rest looked up from reference TRBV13 and TRBJ2-3): AAGVIQSPRHLIKEKRETATLKCYPIPRHDTVYWYQQGPGQDPQFLISFYEKMQSDKGSIPDRFSAQQFSDYHSELNMSSLELGDSALYFCASSQPGSTDTQYFGPGTRLTVL.

This clonotype was detected only a few times. V and J are TRBV6-1 and TRBJ2-1; D may be TRBD2 (6 bases). Germline CDR1 and CDR2: MNHNS and SASEGT. V gave up 1 base and J gave up 2 bases, with 9 bases separating them. CDR3 size: 15 residues. The CDR3 nucleotides are TGTGCCAGCAGTGAAGAGGGACTCACCTACAATGAGCAGTTCTTC. This sequence encodes CASSEEGLTYNEQFF.

This clonotype was recorded a few times. This chain links TRBV20-1 with TRBJ2-2, with 9 positions matching TRBD1. This CDR3 region has 14 residues. Germline CDR1 reads DFQATT; CDR2 reads SNEGSKA (reference sequence). Trimming at V came to 6 bases and at J to 5 bases, leaving 7 bases not matched to a gene. The CDR3 DNA is TGCAGTGCCAAGGGACAGGGAAGGACCGGGGAGCTGTTTTTT. This encodes CSAKGQGRTGELFF.

This clonotype was observed a few times. The CDR3 sequence: CAWSVGGAGLYGYTF. CDR3 DNA sequence: TGTGCCTGGAGTGTTGGGGGAGCAGGTTTATATGGCTACACCTTC. The J gene is TRBJ1-2, the V gene TRBV30; D perhaps matches TRBD1 (5 bases). This CDR3 spans 15 amino acids. With 0 bases removed from V and 5 bases from J, the gap between germline ends came to 16 bases. CDR1 is GTSNPN, CDR2 SVGIG, per germline (reference sequence).

The chain has TRBV12-3 or TRBV12-4 and TRBJ2-7; maybe TRBD1 (5 bases). The CDR3 runs to 14 residues. V lost 6 bases to trimming and J lost 0 bases, with 12 bases between them. The CDR3 sequence: CASRRQPYSYEQYF. The CDR3 nucleotides are TGTGCCAGCAGACGACAGCCCTACTCCTACGAGCAGTACTTC.

This clonotype showed up just a few times. This chain joins TRBV5-6 and TRBJ1-4; D may be TRBD1 (6 bases). CDR1 and CDR2 (germline): SGHDT, YYEEEE. V gave up 3 bases and J gave up 0 bases, with 12 bases separating them. This CDR3 has 16 amino acids. CDR3 protein: CASSSGHHATNEKLFF. The DNA for the CDR3 is TGTGCCAGCAGCTCGGGACATCACGCAACTAATGAAAAACTGTTTTTT.

This chain joins TRBV27 and TRBJ1-5; possibly TRBD1 for D (6 bases). The CDR3 runs 15 residues. Per germline, CDR1 MNHEY and CDR2 SMNVEV (reference sequence). Trimming shortened V by 1 base and J by 4 bases, and 11 bases separated the two germline ends. CDR3 loop: CASSLLGGPNQPQHF. The CDR3 DNA follows: TGTGCCAGCAGTTTATTAGGGGGACCGAATCAGCCCCAGCATTTT.

This chain joins TRBV5-5 and TRBJ1-4; D is unclear. This CDR3 region has 16 residues. Germline V gene sequence: CDR1 SGHKS, CDR2 YYEKEE (reference sequence). V was cut by 1 base and J by 4 bases, with 14 bases left in between. CDR3 bases: TGTGCCAGCAGCTTGTCTTTTTCGGCTCATAATGAAAAACTGTTTTTT. Its translation: CASSLSFSAHNEKLFF.

This clonotype was found a few times. This chain joins TRBV13 and TRBJ2-5, with 7 bases that match TRBD1. The CDR3 consists of 14 residues. CDR1 PRHDT and CDR2 FYEKMQ come from the germline V gene (reference sequence). Germline trimming cut 4 bases from V and 1 base from J; bases unmatched to any gene: 3. The CDR3 is CASSSWTGQETQYF. CDR3 bases: TGTGCCAGCAGCTCTTGGACAGGCCAAGAGACCCAGTACTTC.

V gene TRBV5-1 combines with J gene TRBJ2-1; D uncertain. Between the trimmed V and J ends, which lost 0 bases and 6 bases, there was a span of 13 bases. The CDR3 is 15 amino acids. CDR1 SGHRS and CDR2 YFSETQ come from the germline V gene. The CDR3 is CASSLAGSAPNEQFF. Written as DNA, the CDR3 is TGCGCCAGCAGCTTGGCCGGGTCGGCACCCAATGAGCAGTTCTTC.

This clonotype was seen a handful of times. The V call is TRBV6-1, the J call TRBJ1-5, with 7 bases matching TRBD1. The CDR3 sequence is 13 residues long. V gave up 8 bases and J gave up 6 bases; unmatched junction bases: 7. CDR1 and CDR2 from the germline V gene are MNHNS and SASEGT. DNA for the CDR3: TGTGCCAGCTGTACAGGGGAAGGTCAGCCCCAGCATTTT. This translates into CASCTGEGQPQHF.

In DNA form, the CDR3 reads TGTGCCACCTCAGCCGAGCGTGACTATGGCTACACCTTC. It specifies CATSAERDYGYTF. The chain couples TRBV10-3 to TRBJ1-2; D is uncertain. The CDR3 covers 13 residues. V lost 10 bases and J 3 bases, leaving 15 bases between the germline ends. CDR1 and CDR2 from the germline V gene are ENHRY and SYGVKD.

The rearrangement uses TRBV20-1 and TRBJ2-3, with D unresolved. CDR1 DFQATT and CDR2 SNEGSKA come from the germline V gene (reference sequence). V lost 8 bases, J lost 4 bases, and 10 bases lay in between. CDR3 size: 11 residues. The CDR3 DNA follows: TGCAGTCTGAGGACCGCAGATACGCAGTATTTT. Its protein product is CSLRTADTQYF.

The chain joins TRBV5-1 to TRBJ2-5; 7 bases fit TRBD2. Trimming took 4 bases from V and 5 from J; bases not matched to a gene: 8. Germline V gene data show CDR1 as SGHRS and CDR2 as YFSETQ. The CDR3 sequence is 14 residues long. CDR3 DNA: TGCGCCAGCAGCGGGAGGGTATTAGAGGAGACCCAGTACTTC. Protein product: CASSGRVLEETQYF.

The chain links TRBV12-3 or TRBV12-4 to TRBJ1-3; D not certain. Trimming cost V 2 bases and J 2 bases, with 10 bases left between them. The CDR3 runs to 15 residues. The CDR3 DNA reads as TGTGCCAGCAGTTTACCCGGCAGCCCTGGAAACACCATATATTTT. This gives the protein CASSLPGSPGNTIYF.

This clonotype was recorded a few times. V and J are TRBV3-1 and TRBJ2-1; no definite D call. Trimming stripped 0 bases from V and 9 bases from J, with 9 bases between. The length of the CDR3 is 13 residues. Germline V gives CDR1 LGHDT, CDR2 YNNKEL (reference sequence). Here the CDR3 DNA reads TGTGCCAGCAGCCAAGACAGACACGGTGAGCAGTTCTTC. Its translation: CASSQDRHGEQFF.